What follows describes a single TCR beta chain. Naive CD8 cells lacked CD45RO and underwent positive selection for CCR7, leaving out terminally differentiated effector memory CD45RA+ cells. The CDR3 runs 16 residues. Germline values: CDR1 MGHRA, CDR2 YSYEKL. Trimming at V came to 3 bases and at J to 0 bases, leaving 3 bases not matched to a gene. This entry belongs to a study of shared clonotypes between healthy human individuals. Using immunoSEQ multiplex PCR, the repertoire was profiled, and TCRdb retains in-frame clones only, with some absent. The table has hundreds of thousands of clones, 95% to 97% seen once.

The chain recombines TRBV4-1 with TRBJ2-2; 8 nucleotides align to TRBD2. Sequencing input: naive CD8+ T cells sorted from blood. This sequence was found in a woman in her 30s in good health. CDR3 DNA: TGCGCCAGCAGCCATAGCGGGACCGCGAACACCGGGGAGCTGTTTTTT. Amino acid sequence: CASSHSGTANTGELFF.